These 21 T cell receptor beta chains share one sample of origin, sequenced in a study of early T cells in non-severe SARS-CoV-2 infection. TCRdb called the 5' RACE reads again in MiXCR, with one record for every CDR3 protein. The sample yields about 23,000 distinct CDR3 sequences, 5% seen once. Source material: whole blood. These receptors all stem from an adult who was a healthcare worker with PCR-confirmed SARS-CoV-2 infection or an uninfected control (not recorded which).

In this sample, this clonotype turned up many times. V is TRBV11-3 and J is TRBJ2-1; no reliable D call. This CDR3 is built from 16 residues. Deletions cut 5 bases from V and 0 bases from J, with 14 bases between. Germline CDR1 SGHNT, CDR2 YENEEA. CDR3 coding DNA: TGTGCCAGCAGCGTGGGCCTATACCCCTCCTACAATGAGCAGTTCTTC. Residues: CASSVGLYPSYNEQFF.

Ten or more counts support this clonotype. V usage is TRBV7-9 and J usage is TRBJ1-4; D is undetermined. V was clipped by 8 bases and J by 8 bases, with 24 bases between them. Germline loops: CDR1 SEHNR, CDR2 FQNEAQ (reference sequence). The CDR3 loop spans 16 amino acids. The CDR3 region is CASGLISGRGREKLFF. In DNA, the CDR3 is TGTGCCAGCGGCCTCATCTCCGGGAGAGGCAGGGAAAAACTGTTTTTT.

Turning to this clonotype: With a much larger clone just one base away, this may be a read error. V usage is TRBV29-1 and J usage is TRBJ2-3; D not certain. Trimming removed 4 bases from V and 6 bases from J, with 11 bases in between. CDR1 is SQVTM, CDR2 ANQGSEA, per germline. The CDR3 is 12 amino acids. The CDR3 protein is CSVGESVDTQYF. The CDR3 DNA sequence: TGCAGCGTTGGTGAAAGTGTGGATACGCAGTATTTT.

The sample holds a few counts of this clonotype. The chain has TRBV10-2 and TRBJ1-2; the D is unclear. The CDR3 runs 14 residues. CDR1 and CDR2 (germline): WSHSY, SAAADI. The V and J ends lost 5 bases and 3 bases respectively, with 13 bases between them. In nucleotides, the CDR3 is TGCGCCAGCAGTTTAACGGGGAACGACTATGGCTACACCTTC. This encodes CASSLTGNDYGYTF.

The chain's CDR3 is CASFRGAEGEKLFF. The CDR3, as DNA: TGTGCCAGCTTCCGGGGGGCTGAGGGTGAAAAACTGTTTTTT. The rearrangement links TRBV7-9 to TRBJ1-4; D might be TRBD1 (6 bases). Looked up from germline, CDR1 is SEHNR and CDR2 is FQNEAQ (reference sequence). The V gene lost 8 bases and the J gene lost 7 bases, with 17 bases spanning the gap. This CDR3 has 14 residues.

This clonotype has at least ten counts. The CDR3 protein is CSVKKGQGTEAFF. The CDR3 nucleotides read TGCAGCGTCAAAAAGGGACAGGGTACTGAAGCTTTCTTT. The chain uses TRBV29-1 and TRBJ1-1; 9 bases agree with TRBD1. The J segment lost 5 bases and the V segment lost 6 bases, leaving 7 bases of the junction unmatched. The CDR3 covers 13 residues. Germline V lookup: CDR1 SQVTM, CDR2 ANQGSEA.

Within the sample, this clonotype is medium-sized. The chain joins TRBV14 to TRBJ2-1; perhaps TRBD2 as D (6 bases). This CDR3 contains 17 residues. Germline V gene data show CDR1 as SGHDN and CDR2 as FVKESK. The V end lost 0 bases, the J end lost 2 bases, and 14 bases lay between the germline ends. Here the CDR3 reads CASSQETSRLAYNEQFF. In DNA, the CDR3 is TGTGCCAGCAGCCAAGAAACATCGAGACTAGCCTACAATGAGCAGTTCTTC.

In this sample, this clonotype is medium-sized. The chain links TRBV10-1 to TRBJ1-1; a possible D gene is TRBD1 (5 bases). The CDR3 contains 15 residues. Looked up from germline, CDR1 is WNHNN and CDR2 is SYGVQD (reference sequence). V lost 2 bases and J 5 bases, leaving 15 bases between the germline ends. Here the CDR3 DNA reads TGCGCCAGCAGTGAGGCCCCTATTCGGGGGACTGAAGCTTTCTTT. Translated, it gives CASSEAPIRGTEAFF.

In its sample, this clonotype ranks as medium-sized. J is TRBJ2-1 and V is TRBV20-1, with 15 bases identical to TRBD2. CDR1 and CDR2 from the germline V gene are DFQATT and SNEGSKA (reference sequence). The J segment lost 0 bases and the V segment lost 3 bases, leaving 6 bases of the junction unmatched. This CDR3 is 18 amino acids long. The CDR3 region has the DNA TGCAGTGCTAGTTTAGGACTAGCGGGGGGGAGCTCCTACAATGAGCAGTTCTTC. Encoded protein: CSASLGLAGGSSYNEQFF.

At least ten counts were recorded for this clonotype. This chain connects TRBV11-2 to TRBJ1-1; D is unclear. Germline CDR1 and CDR2: SGHAT and FQNNGV. The ends were cut back, 5 bases at V and 5 bases at J, with 15 bases in the middle. The CDR3 is 14 residues long. The CDR3 DNA reads TGTGCCAGCAGCGCTAACTACCTTGGTACTGAAGCTTTCTTT. Its protein is CASSANYLGTEAFF.

This clonotype was detected many times. The rearrangement uses TRBV9 and TRBJ2-1; D is perhaps TRBD1 or TRBD2 (6 bases each). Germline V gene lookup returns CDR1 SGDLS and CDR2 YYNGEE. The V end lost 2 bases, the J end lost 3 bases, and 15 bases lay between the germline ends. The CDR3 consists of 16 residues. The CDR3 reads CASSVIGGLNYNEQFF. CDR3 in DNA: TGTGCCAGCAGCGTCATCGGGGGCCTCAACTACAATGAGCAGTTCTTC.

J is TRBJ1-6 and V is TRBV5-6; D not resolved. Germline V gene sequence: CDR1 SGHDT, CDR2 YYEEEE. There are 15 residues in the CDR3. Between the trimmed V and J ends, which lost 4 bases and 0 bases, there was a span of 8 bases. The CDR3 bases are TGTGCCAGCAGCCCACAGAGCTCCTATAATTCACCCCTCCACTTT. Translated: CASSPQSSYNSPLHF.

This clonotype was observed at least ten times. One junction end disagrees with the germline gene, perhaps due to a read error. This CDR3 is CASSITGSHEQYF. The CDR3 bases are TGTGCTAGCAGTATTACAGGGTCCCACGAGCAGTACTTC. This sequence joins TRBV7-7 and TRBJ2-7; tentative D call: TRBD1 (6 bases). CDR1 and CDR2 (germline): SSHAT, FNYEAQ (reference sequence). The CDR3 sequence is 13 residues long.

This clonotype was counted many times. V gene TRBV5-5 combines with J gene TRBJ2-1, with TRBD2 as a possible D gene (6 bases). The CDR3 extends over 14 amino acids. Germline values: CDR1 SGHKS, CDR2 YYEKEE (reference sequence). Trimming removed 8 bases at V and 6 bases at J, with 18 bases between. In DNA, the CDR3 is TGTGCCAGTGGAACGACTAGAGGGACCAATGAGCAGTTCTTC. Translated: CASGTTRGTNEQFF. The variable domain in full, with the rest retrieved from reference TRBV5-5 and TRBJ2-1, is DAGVTQSPTHLIKTRGQQVTLRCSPISGHKSVSWYQQVLGQGPQFIFQYYEKEERGRGNFPDRFSARQFPNYSSELNVNALLLGDSALYLCASGTTRGTNEQFFGPGTRLTVL.

This clonotype was seen ten or more times. This sequence joins TRBV28 and TRBJ1-2, with D tentatively TRBD1 (6 bases). V was shortened by 10 bases and J by 8 bases, with 17 bases between the two germline ends. Germline lookup yields CDR1 MDHEN and CDR2 SYDVKM. CDR3 length: 12 amino acids. CDR3 residues: CAINPGTRGYTF. In DNA, the CDR3 is TGTGCCATTAACCCCGGGACAAGGGGCTACACCTTC.

The sample holds many counts of this clonotype. The chain employs TRBV11-3 and TRBJ2-3; D gene unclear. Deletions cut 0 bases from V and 2 bases from J, with 6 bases between. Germline V gives CDR1 SGHNT, CDR2 YENEEA. This CDR3 region has 14 residues. The CDR3 DNA is TGTGCCAGCAGCTTAGACCCAACCACAGATACGCAGTATTTT. It specifies CASSLDPTTDTQYF.

In this sample, this clonotype turned up many times. V gene TRBV18 combines with J gene TRBJ2-7; TRBD2 agrees at 8 bases. There are 17 residues in the CDR3. V dropped 1 base and J dropped 3; count of bases not matched to a gene: 11. CDR1 is KGHSH, CDR2 LQKENI, per germline. The CDR3 DNA is TGTGCCAGCTCACCACGTCAAGCGGGGGCCGTCCTCTACGAGCAGTACTTC. Translation gives CASSPRQAGAVLYEQYF.

This clonotype was detected ten times or more. The V and J genes are TRBV11-2 and TRBJ2-7, with TRBD1 identical over 11 bases. Germline CDR1 and CDR2: SGHAT and FQNNGV. The length of the CDR3 is 15 residues. V trimming: 4 bases; J trimming: 7 bases; junction bases outside the gene matches: 9. The CDR3 sequence is CASSSYRTGGWEQYF. DNA of the CDR3: TGTGCCAGCAGCTCTTACCGGACAGGGGGCTGGGAGCAGTACTTC.

This clonotype was found a few times. The chain combines TRBV6-2 or TRBV6-3 with TRBJ2-1; D is unclear. Germline CDR1 and CDR2: MNHEY and SVGEGT. Trimming cost V 4 bases and J 7 bases, with 5 bases left between them. The CDR3 extends over 11 amino acids. The chain's CDR3 is CASSFTNEQFF. CDR3 in DNA: TGTGCCAGCAGTTTCACTAATGAGCAGTTCTTC.

This clonotype has at least ten counts. The genes are TRBV6-1 and TRBJ1-1, with a possible D match to TRBD1 (5 bases). V was shortened by 3 bases and J by 1 base, with 15 bases between the two germline ends. This CDR3 has 16 amino acids. Per germline, CDR1 MNHNS and CDR2 SASEGT. CDR3 in DNA: TGTGCCAGCAGTGACGGGGGATTCGCGGAGAACACTGAAGCTTTCTTT. This gives the protein CASSDGGFAENTEAFF.

The J gene is TRBJ2-3, the V gene TRBV7-2; TRBD2 might be the D (5 bases). The V end was cut by 4 bases, the J end by 6 bases, with 8 bases between. The CDR3 contains 12 residues. The germline gives CDR1 SGHTA, CDR2 FQGNSA. CDR3 bases: TGTGCCAGCAGCTCCGAGGGTGATACGCAGTATTTT. It codes for CASSSEGDTQYF.